The 32 T cell receptor beta chains reported below all come from one sample, sequenced in a study of vaccination and CD4 T cells after COVID-19. Treatment reported: approximately nine-day PBMC culture with coronavirus spike peptide pools or control peptides (ViraFEST assay). Gathering of the CD4+ T cells, from the unexposed donor, took place before the COVID-19 pandemic (2011-2018). Sequence data for DNA of cultured CD4+ T cells were generated by the Oncomine TCR Beta short-read assay. The template was genomic DNA from cultured CD4+ T cells. TCRdb itself ran the PCR reads through MiXCR, one entry per CDR3 protein. This sample yields thousands of distinct CDR3 sequences, of which approximately 35% are seen a single time; 38% belongs to the top ten. What these receptors recognize is not known. Sequences were obtained from CD4+ T cells from blood, cultured in vitro. These receptors were taken from a human donor in good health.

The CDR3 loop is CASSLRRLDTEAFF. CDR3 DNA sequence: TGTGCCAGCAGTTTAAGAAGGCTGGACACTGAAGCTTTCTTT. The V call is TRBV28, the J call TRBJ1-1; no firm D call. The germline gives CDR1 MDHEN, CDR2 SYDVKM. The CDR3 is 14 residues long. V lost 2 bases, J lost 3 bases, and 10 bases lay in between.

The chain employs TRBV7-3 and TRBJ2-2; 15 positions agree with TRBD2. Losses at the gene ends were 2 bases for V and 0 bases for J; bases not matched to a gene: 1. The germline gives CDR1 SGHTA, CDR2 FQGTGA. The CDR3 contains 18 residues. This CDR3 is CASSLGLAGGPNTGELFF. CDR3 nucleotide sequence: TGTGCCAGCAGCTTAGGACTAGCGGGAGGGCCGAACACCGGGGAGCTGTTTTTT.

This chain joins TRBV4-3 and TRBJ2-2; unclear D gene. V lost 5 bases and J 3 bases, leaving 7 bases between the germline ends. This CDR3 has 13 amino acids. Germline CDR1 is LGHNA and CDR2 is YSLEER. The CDR3 nucleotides are TGCGCCAGCAGCGCCGGGTACACCGGGGAGCTGTTTTTT. It encodes CASSAGYTGELFF.

This clonotype came up a few times. The genes are TRBV19 and TRBJ1-6; 8 bases agree with TRBD1. The V gene's germline CDR1 is LNHDA and CDR2 SQIVND (reference sequence). The J segment lost 7 bases and the V segment lost 6 bases, leaving 5 bases of the junction unmatched. The CDR3 is made up of 14 amino acids. CDR3 in amino acids: CASRLRQGNSPLHF. In DNA form, the CDR3 reads TGTGCCAGTAGGCTCAGACAGGGGAATTCACCCCTCCACTTT.

The rearrangement links TRBV19 to TRBJ1-6; D unclear. Germline V gives CDR1 LNHDA, CDR2 SQIVND (reference sequence). V was cut by 3 bases and J by 9 bases, with 6 bases left in between. This CDR3 is 12 amino acids long. The CDR3 coding sequence is TGTGCCAGTAGTATTCGGGGTTCACCCCTCCACTTT. Encoded protein: CASSIRGSPLHF.

In its sample, this clonotype was seen a few times. The rearrangement links TRBV19 to TRBJ1-5; a weak D match, TRBD1 (5 bases). CDR1 and CDR2 from the germline V gene are LNHDA and SQIVND (reference sequence). V was pared by 5 bases and J by 2 bases, with 10 bases between. The CDR3 consists of 14 residues. CDR3 DNA: TGTGCCAGTAGTCCCCAGGGAGGCAATCAGCCCCAGCATTTT. Translating gives CASSPQGGNQPQHF.

The CDR3, as DNA: TGCAGTGCTAGAGATCGAAACTGGGGGGAGACCCAGTACTTC. It specifies CSARDRNWGETQYF. This sequence joins TRBV20-1 and TRBJ2-5, with D perhaps assigned TRBD1 or TRBD2 (5 bases each). This CDR3 is built from 14 residues. CDR1 is DFQATT and CDR2 is SNEGSKA in the germline V gene (reference sequence). V lost 0 bases to trimming and J lost 5 bases, with 13 bases between them.

This chain uses TRBV5-1 with TRBJ2-1; tentatively, D is TRBD1 or TRBD2 (6 bases each). The length of the CDR3 is 16 residues. Germline V gene sequence: CDR1 SGHRS, CDR2 YFSETQ. Trimming cost V 7 bases and J 2 bases, with 19 bases left between them. In nucleotides, the CDR3 is TGCGCCAGCCGGGGAGGAGGGGGGACAACCTACAATGAGCAGTTCTTC. It specifies CASRGGGGTTYNEQFF.

A few counts support this clonotype. V gene TRBV19 combines with J gene TRBJ2-3; TRBD2 is a possible D gene (6 bases). V lost 6 bases to trimming and J lost 3 bases, with 19 bases between them. The V gene's germline CDR1 is LNHDA and CDR2 SQIVND (reference sequence). The CDR3 extends over 16 amino acids. The CDR3 here is CASRRSGVVRTDTQYF. CDR3 coding DNA: TGTGCCAGTAGGCGATCGGGAGTCGTGAGGACAGATACGCAGTATTTT.

The chain carries TRBV11-2 and TRBJ2-3, with D possibly called TRBD1 or TRBD2 (6 bases each). Per germline, CDR1 SGHAT and CDR2 FQNNGV. This CDR3 has 16 residues. V lost 5 bases, J lost 2 bases, and 17 bases lay in between. CDR3 coding DNA: TGTGCCAGCAGCCTCATGGGGGGCGGGTCCACAGATACGCAGTATTTT. Protein product: CASSLMGGGSTDTQYF.

The chain joins TRBV20-1 to TRBJ2-7; the match to TRBD2 covers 10 bases. Trimming at V came to 5 bases and at J to 1 base, leaving 11 bases not matched to a gene. The CDR3 extends over 16 amino acids. In germline, CDR1 is DFQATT, CDR2 SNEGSKA (reference sequence). In nucleotides, the CDR3 is TGCAGTGCTGGGGCTAGCGGGAGAACGGGATCCTACGAGCAGTACTTC. This gives the protein CSAGASGRTGSYEQYF.

This clonotype came up a few times. V usage is TRBV20-1 and J usage is TRBJ2-7; no clear D gene. With 6 bases removed from V and 4 bases from J, the gap between germline ends came to 13 bases. CDR3 length: 12 amino acids. Germline values: CDR1 DFQATT, CDR2 SNEGSKA (reference sequence). For the CDR3, the DNA is TGCAGTGCAACCCTGGACGGATACGAGCAGTACTTC. It codes for CSATLDGYEQYF.

This clonotype turned up a few times. This chain connects TRBV24-1 to TRBJ1-1; D not certain. The CDR3 consists of 13 residues. The germline V gene encodes CDR1 KGHDR and CDR2 SFDVKD. Trimming took off 9 bases at V and 0 bases at J, with 10 bases between the two ends. This chain's CDR3 is CATGGSLNTEAFF. The DNA of the CDR3 is TGTGCCACCGGCGGCAGTTTGAACACTGAAGCTTTCTTT.

This chain uses TRBV7-2 with TRBJ2-7; no definite D call. Germline-derived CDR1 and CDR2 are SGHTA and FQGNSA. There are 14 residues in the CDR3. Trimming left V 1 base short and J 5 bases short, with 12 bases between. The CDR3 nucleotides read TGTGCCAGCAGCTTAGAATTCACAGCCCACGAGCAGTACTTC. Its protein is CASSLEFTAHEQYF. Drawing the rest from reference TRBV7-2 and TRBJ2-7, the complete variable domain is GAGVSQSPSNKVTEKGKDVELRCDPISGHTALYWYRQSLGQGLEFLIYFQGNSAPDKSGLPSDRFSAERTGGSVSTLTIQRTQQEDSAVYLCASSLEFTAHEQYFGPGTRLTVT.

This chain uses TRBV6-1 with TRBJ2-7; 9 nucleotides match TRBD2. This CDR3 has 15 amino acids. CDR1 is MNHNS and CDR2 is SASEGT in the germline V gene. The V and J ends lost 6 bases and 6 bases, in that order; junction bases with no gene match: 12. CDR3 sequence: CASSRSGSFDSEQYF. CDR3 nucleotides: TGTGCCAGCAGCCGTAGCGGGAGTTTCGATAGCGAGCAGTACTTC.

This clonotype has more than one count but fewer than ten. The genes are TRBV7-9 and TRBJ1-6; D is unclear. This CDR3 is 13 amino acids long. Germline V gene sequence: CDR1 SEHNR, CDR2 FQNEAQ (reference sequence). V lost 2 bases and J 9 bases, leaving 8 bases between the germline ends. The CDR3, as DNA: TGTGCCAGCAGCTTAACGGACGGTTCACCCCTCCACTTT. It is translated as CASSLTDGSPLHF.

This clonotype has more than one count but fewer than ten. V is TRBV6-1 and J is TRBJ1-1; a weak D match, TRBD1 (6 bases). Germline CDR1 is MNHNS and CDR2 is SASEGT. The length of the CDR3 is 13 residues. Trimming cost V 4 bases and J 6 bases, with 12 bases left between them. CDR3 loop: CASSGGGLPEAFF. In nucleotides, the CDR3 is TGTGCCAGCAGTGGGGGGGGGCTACCTGAAGCTTTCTTT.

The chain links TRBV18 to TRBJ2-3; 8 bases fit TRBD1. From germline, CDR1 is KGHSH and CDR2 LQKENI. The CDR3 runs 15 residues. The V gene end was trimmed by 6 bases and the J gene end by 3 bases; junction bases not matched to a gene: 8. CDR3 sequence (DNA): TGTGCCAGCTCTCGAGAGGGACAGGCTACAGATACGCAGTATTTT. Translating it yields CASSREGQATDTQYF. Filled out from reference TRBV18 and TRBJ2-3, the complete variable domain reads NAGVMQNPRHLVRRRGQEARLRCSPMKGHSHVYWYRQLPEEGLKFMVYLQKENIIDESGMPKERFSAEFPKEGPSILRIQQVVRGDSAAYFCASSREGQATDTQYFGPGTRLTVL.

This clonotype was observed a few times. The chain is built from TRBV6-5 and TRBJ1-2; D is uncertain. V was cut by 0 bases and J by 3 bases, with 8 bases left in between. CDR3 length: 14 amino acids. Germline values: CDR1 MNHEY, CDR2 SVGAGI. The CDR3 nucleotides are TGTGCCAGCAGTTACTCCGGGGAGGACTATGGCTACACCTTC. It is translated as CASSYSGEDYGYTF.

The chain combines TRBV6-5 with TRBJ1-2; D perhaps matches TRBD1 (5 bases). Germline V gene lookup returns CDR1 MNHEY and CDR2 SVGAGI. CDR3 size: 15 residues. V was shortened by 2 bases and J by 5 bases, with 15 bases between the two germline ends. The CDR3 is CASSYVGDLSYGYTF. The DNA of the CDR3 is TGTGCCAGCAGTTACGTTGGGGACCTCTCATATGGCTACACCTTC.

The chain combines TRBV6-5 with TRBJ2-7; possibly TRBD1 for D (5 bases). Trimming left V 4 bases short and J 5 bases short, with 18 bases between. Per the germline V gene, CDR1 is MNHEY and CDR2 is SVGAGI. CDR3 length: 15 amino acids. The CDR3: CASSFRWQGGHEQYF. Here the CDR3 DNA reads TGTGCCAGCAGTTTCCGGTGGCAGGGTGGACACGAGCAGTACTTC.

There are a few counts of this clonotype. This sequence joins TRBV6-1 and TRBJ2-5; D not resolved. The CDR3 is made up of 13 amino acids. The ends were cut back, 0 bases at V and 5 bases at J, with 7 bases in the middle. Per germline, CDR1 MNHNS and CDR2 SASEGT. The CDR3 coding sequence is TGTGCCAGCAGTGAAGCTGGTCGGGAGACCCAGTACTTC. This translates into CASSEAGRETQYF.

The sample holds a few counts of this clonotype. This sequence joins TRBV20-1 and TRBJ2-3; 9 positions agree with TRBD2. From germline, CDR1 is DFQATT and CDR2 SNEGSKA (reference sequence). This CDR3 contains 14 residues. With V trimmed by 0 bases and J by 3 bases, 1 base remained unmatched. The CDR3 region has the DNA TGCAGTGCTAGAGATGCGGGAGGGACAGATACGCAGTATTTT. Encoded protein: CSARDAGGTDTQYF.

The gene calls are TRBV7-2 and TRBJ1-3, with D unclear. V lost 3 bases, J lost 4 bases, and 1 base lay in between. CDR3 length equals 11 residues. Germline lookup yields CDR1 SGHTA and CDR2 FQGNSA. The CDR3 coding sequence is TGTGCCAGCAGCTTGGGAAACACCATATATTTT. It encodes CASSLGNTIYF.

V usage is TRBV6-5 and J usage is TRBJ2-3; D gene unclear. The V end lost 2 bases, the J end lost 4 bases, and 7 bases lay between the germline ends. This CDR3 region has 13 residues. Germline V lookup: CDR1 MNHEY, CDR2 SVGAGI. The CDR3 loop reads CASSYLSADTQYF. The CDR3 DNA reads TGTGCCAGCAGTTACCTCTCGGCAGATACGCAGTATTTT.

The chain joins TRBV28 to TRBJ1-1; the D is unclear. With 5 bases removed from V and 0 bases from J, the gap between germline ends came to 4 bases. The CDR3 runs 12 residues. Germline loops: CDR1 MDHEN, CDR2 SYDVKM. CDR3 nucleotides: TGTGCCAGCAGTACAGTGAACACTGAAGCTTTCTTT. It specifies CASSTVNTEAFF.

The V call is TRBV9, the J call TRBJ2-7; a weak D match, TRBD2 (5 bases). V lost 4 bases and J lost 2, with 16 bases in between. CDR3 size: 15 residues. Germline CDR1 reads SGDLS; CDR2 reads YYNGEE. CDR3 in amino acids: CASSQPDAGTYEQYF. The CDR3 coding sequence is TGTGCCAGCAGCCAACCGGATGCGGGCACCTACGAGCAGTACTTC.

This rearrangement joins TRBV29-1 to TRBJ1-4, with 9 bases matching TRBD1. Germline loops: CDR1 SQVTM, CDR2 ANQGSEA. The CDR3 loop spans 13 amino acids. V lost 6 bases to trimming and J lost 5 bases; unmatched junction nucleotides: 4. CDR3 residues: CSVQGAGNEKLFF. In nucleotides, the CDR3 is TGCAGCGTACAGGGGGCAGGGAATGAAAAACTGTTTTTT.

This clonotype was counted between two and nine times. This chain links TRBV20-1 with TRBJ1-5; D possibly corresponds to TRBD1 (5 bases). Germline CDR1 reads DFQATT; CDR2 reads SNEGSKA (reference sequence). Deletions cut 3 bases from V and 5 bases from J, with 11 bases between. CDR3 size: 13 residues. The CDR3 region is CSASRTWDQPQHF. Written as DNA, the CDR3 is TGCAGTGCTAGCCGGACATGGGATCAGCCCCAGCATTTT.

This clonotype showed up just a few times. An end of the junction differs from the germline gene, which may be a read error. V and J are TRBV10-3 and TRBJ1-6; D is uncertain. The CDR3 extends over 15 amino acids. Germline values: CDR1 ENHRY, CDR2 SYGVKD. This CDR3 is CAITEDRGYNSPLHF. As DNA, the CDR3 is TGTGCCATCACTGAGGACCGAGGGTATAATTCACCCCTCCACTTT.

This clonotype was seen only once. V gene TRBV28 combines with J gene TRBJ2-1, with TRBD2 identical over 8 bases. V shed 8 bases and J 3 bases; nucleotides not matched to a gene: 6. The CDR3 contains 14 residues. Germline V gene data show CDR1 as MDHEN and CDR2 as SYDVKM. The CDR3 coding sequence is TGTGCCAGCGGCCGACTAGCGATCTACAATGAGCAGTTCTTC. Its protein product is CASGRLAIYNEQFF.

The chain combines TRBV20-1 with TRBJ1-1, with D tentatively TRBD1 (6 bases). CDR3 length: 15 amino acids. The germline V gene encodes CDR1 DFQATT and CDR2 SNEGSKA (reference sequence). The V end lost 6 bases, the J end lost 6 bases, and 23 bases lay between the germline ends. DNA for the CDR3: TGCAGTGCGACGCTTTGGGATCGGGGGGCGGCTGAAGCTTTCTTT. Its protein product is CSATLWDRGAAEAFF.